The sequence of this TCR beta chain was determined in a study of molecular identifiers for immune sequencing clone quantification. Study summary: Replicates split RNA from approximately 22,000 or 94,000 naive CD8 cells five ways, and the researchers sequenced four portions.

The CDR3 sequence is 12 residues long. V was cut by 6 bases and J by 7 bases, with 12 bases left in between. CDR1 is MNHEY and CDR2 is SVGAGI in the germline V gene. Preparation of naive CD8 libraries involved roughly 18,000 to 1,100,000 sorted cells and 10%, 30% or 50% RNA. TCRdb re-called the PCR reads with MiXCR, one entry per CDR3 protein. The profile shows a few hundred thousand distinct CDR3 sequences, over 20% of them singletons. The specimen was naive CD8+ T cells from blood, with Jurkat cell RNA spiked in. This sample's subset: FACS-sorted CD8+CD4-CCR7+CD45RA+ naive T cells. The chain joins TRBV6-5 to TRBJ1-2, with no clear D. The clonotype was recovered from a human donor in good health. Some libraries in this study had Jurkat cell RNA spiked in. CDR3 in DNA: TGTGCCAGCAGCCAGGACTCTTTTGGCTACACCTTC. Protein sequence: CASSQDSFGYTF.